This T cell receptor beta chain comes out of a study of T cells in Graves' hyperthyroidism and ophthalmopathy. General observations from the study: Most clonotypes expanded in the thyroid (above 0.001) were also present in blood.

This clonotype has a count of ten or more. Its antigen is not known. Subjects aged 18 to 65 presented with newly diagnosed hyperthyroidism of less than 2 months' duration. Patients were excluded because of uncontrolled infection, other autoimmune disease, pregnancy or lactation. Diagnoses used clinical symptoms, serum thyroxine and TRAb, thyroid ultrasound and orbital computed tomography. Amplified TCR beta CDR3 regions came from RNA transcripts. Initially, a first-round RT-PCR of the TCR CDR3 employed the HTBI primer set. One entry per CDR3 protein, called by TCRdb with MiXCR from the multiplex PCR reads. The sample records approximately 410,000 distinct CDR3 sequences, about 13% being singletons. CDR3 length equals 15 residues. V lost 3 bases to trimming and J lost 2 bases; unmatched junction nucleotides: 3. The germline CDR1 and CDR2 sequences are MDHEN and SYDVKM.

The rearrangement joins TRBV28 to TRBJ2-5, with 10 bases that match TRBD2. Material for sequencing was blood. This clonotype was obtained from a woman in her late teens or twenties with Graves' hyperthyroidism. CDR3 region: CASSFTSGIQETQYF. The CDR3 region has the DNA TGTGCCAGCAGTTTTACTAGCGGGATTCAAGAGACCCAGTACTTC.